A single sample gave rise to the 28 T cell receptor beta chains below, sequenced in a study of blood T cells in healthy people across ages. Using a J-beta primer mix together with a sample-barcoded 5' primer, a second PCR was run for roughly 7 to 11 cycles. TCRdb reprocessed the 5' RACE reads via MiXCR and lists one record per CDR3 protein. The repertoire has approximately 700,000 distinct CDR3 sequences, about 30% of them found once; the top ten carry 15%. The sample taken for sequencing was blood. These receptors originate from a woman aged 80 or older in good health.

Note on this clonotype: Since a much larger clone is just one base distant, this may be a read error. The V and J genes are TRBV29-1 and TRBJ1-2; no reliable D call. CDR1 is SQVTM, CDR2 ANQGSEA, per germline. V dropped 6 bases and J dropped 8 bases, with 16 bases sitting between them. There are 12 residues in the CDR3. The CDR3 bases are TGCAGCGTCGAATCAGGCGGACGAGGCTACACCTTC. It is translated as CSVESGGRGYTF. Looking up the rest from reference TRBV29-1 and TRBJ1-2 gives the full variable domain: SAVISQKPSRDICQRGTSLTIQCQVDSQVTMMFWYRQQPGQSLTLIATANQGSEATYESGFVIDKFPISRPNLTFSTLTVSNMSPEDSSIYLCSVESGGRGYTFGSGTRLTVV.

The V gene is TRBV5-1, the J gene TRBJ2-1; 10 nucleotides match TRBD2. Germline CDR1 reads SGHRS; CDR2 reads YFSETQ. The trim removed 4 bases at V and 3 bases at J, leaving 4 bases unmatched. The CDR3 totals 15 residues. The CDR3: CASSQRTSGYNEQFF. The CDR3 DNA reads as TGCGCCAGCAGCCAAAGGACTAGCGGCTACAATGAGCAGTTCTTC.

A few counts support this clonotype. This chain uses TRBV19 with TRBJ1-4, with 7 bases aligning to TRBD1. The junction had 8 bases not matched to a gene; V was cut back by 6 bases and J by 4 bases. CDR3 length equals 15 residues. Germline CDR1 LNHDA, CDR2 SQIVND (reference sequence). The CDR3 region has the DNA TGTGCCAGTAGACCGACCGGGACAGTTAATGAAAAACTGTTTTTT. It is translated as CASRPTGTVNEKLFF.

This clonotype appeared a few times. The rearrangement links TRBV30 to TRBJ1-2; no clear D. The CDR3 sequence is 11 residues long. The germline V and J ends were trimmed by 4 bases and 4 bases, with 7 bases remaining between them. CDR1 and CDR2 (germline): GTSNPN, SVGIG (reference sequence). CDR3 bases: TGTGCCTGGACAGCCAGCTATGGCTACACCTTC. Its protein product is CAWTASYGYTF.

This clonotype was detected many times. The chain employs TRBV5-1 and TRBJ2-7; D remains unclear. Trimming shortened V by 0 bases and J by 6 bases, and 10 bases separated the two germline ends. Germline-derived CDR1 and CDR2 are SGHRS and YFSETQ. This CDR3 contains 13 residues. The CDR3 is CASSLAGWTEQYF. Written as DNA, the CDR3 is TGCGCCAGCAGCTTGGCCGGGTGGACCGAGCAGTACTTC.

This rearrangement joins TRBV5-6 to TRBJ2-5; 9 bases fit TRBD2. With 4 bases clipped from V and 2 bases from J, the junction kept 9 bases outside the gene matches. This CDR3 region has 16 residues. Germline V gene lookup returns CDR1 SGHDT and CDR2 YYEEEE. CDR3 sequence: CASSAKLAGVQETQYF. As DNA, the CDR3 is TGTGCCAGCAGCGCCAAACTAGCGGGCGTGCAAGAGACCCAGTACTTC.

As to this clonotype: A clone one base away is much larger, so this may be a read error. The chain recombines TRBV13 with TRBJ2-1; D ambiguous. Germline V lookup: CDR1 PRHDT, CDR2 FYEKMQ (reference sequence). V was pared by 0 bases and J by 10 bases, with 13 bases between. The CDR3 is 14 residues long. The CDR3 loop is CASSLGLRSYEQFF. The CDR3 DNA sequence: TGTGCCAGCAGCTTAGGCCTCAGATCCTACGAGCAGTTCTTC.

This clonotype was observed many times. This chain connects TRBV20-1 to TRBJ2-1; 7 bases are a match to TRBD1. The V gene end was trimmed by 5 bases and the J gene end by 0 bases; junction bases not matched to a gene: 4. Germline V gives CDR1 DFQATT, CDR2 SNEGSKA (reference sequence). The CDR3 length is 14 residues. CDR3 region: CSAEYRGSYNEQFF. The CDR3 DNA reads as TGCAGTGCTGAGTACAGGGGCTCCTACAATGAGCAGTTCTTC.

This clonotype was found many times. V usage is TRBV20-1 and J usage is TRBJ1-6, with a possible D match to TRBD1 (5 bases). Germline V gene data show CDR1 as DFQATT and CDR2 as SNEGSKA (reference sequence). V lost 3 bases to trimming and J lost 7 bases, with 10 bases between them. The CDR3 has 13 residues. This CDR3 is CSASQGANSPLHF. The CDR3 coding sequence is TGCAGTGCTAGCCAGGGCGCGAATTCACCCCTCCACTTT.

The CDR3 DNA reads TGTGCCAGCAGCGTTATCAGGGGAGGGAAGGCTTTCTTT. Its protein is CASSVIRGGKAFF. The chain links TRBV7-2 to TRBJ1-1, with D perhaps TRBD1 (6 bases). Trimming removed 5 bases from V and 11 bases from J, with 18 bases in between. CDR1 SGHTA and CDR2 FQGNSA come from the germline V gene. The CDR3 spans 13 residues.

As to this clonotype: A single base separates this from a much larger clone, so it may be a read error. The chain uses TRBV4-3 and TRBJ2-7; D possibly corresponds to TRBD2 (5 bases). CDR1 and CDR2 (germline): LGHNA, YSLEER. The CDR3 sequence is 14 residues long. Trimming removed 0 bases from V and 7 bases from J, with 13 bases in between. CDR3 sequence: CASSQEEVFNEQYF. Written as DNA, the CDR3 is TGCGCCAGCAGCCAAGAGGAGGTCTTCAATGAGCAGTACTTC.

The chain carries TRBV7-2 and TRBJ2-6, with 7 bases aligning to TRBD1. Unmatched junction bases numbered 4, after V lost 5 bases and J lost 12 bases. This CDR3 comprises 12 residues. Germline V gene data show CDR1 as SGHTA and CDR2 as FQGNSA. CDR3 region: CASSIEGAVLTF. DNA for the CDR3: TGTGCCAGCAGCATAGAGGGGGCCGTCCTGACTTTC.

This chain joins TRBV20-1 and TRBJ1-4; 8 nucleotides match TRBD1. The CDR3 is made up of 15 amino acids. Germline assignment: CDR1 DFQATT and CDR2 SNEGSKA (reference sequence). The junction had 11 bases not matched to a gene; V was cut back by 1 base and J by 10 bases. This CDR3 reads CSARVIDRGFGKLFF. For the CDR3, the DNA is TGCAGTGCTAGAGTAATCGACAGGGGATTCGGAAAACTGTTTTTT.

The chain recombines TRBV4-2 with TRBJ2-3; no firm D call. Germline CDR1 is LGHNA and CDR2 is YNFKEQ. V was trimmed by 3 bases and J by 3 bases, leaving 13 bases between them. This CDR3 comprises 15 residues. CDR3 sequence: CASSQVSFGTDTQYF. In nucleotides, the CDR3 is TGTGCCAGCAGCCAGGTCTCCTTTGGGACAGATACGCAGTATTTT.

J is TRBJ2-7 and V is TRBV7-2; D may be TRBD2 (6 bases). Germline CDR1 reads SGHTA; CDR2 reads FQGNSA. The CDR3 extends over 16 amino acids. V lost 0 bases to trimming and J lost 0 bases, with 12 bases between them. The CDR3 nucleotides read TGTGCCAGCAGCTTAGCGATTAGCGGTAACTCCTACGAGCAGTACTTC. This gives the protein CASSLAISGNSYEQYF.

This clonotype has only a few counts. V is TRBV27 and J is TRBJ1-1; D not resolved. V was trimmed by 6 bases and J by 2 bases, leaving 13 bases between them. This CDR3 is built from 14 residues. CDR1 and CDR2 from the germline V gene are MNHEY and SMNVEV (reference sequence). In nucleotides, the CDR3 is TGTGCCAGCAGCCCCGACGGGTACAACACTGAAGCTTTCTTT. Translated, it gives CASSPDGYNTEAFF.

The chain recombines TRBV30 with TRBJ1-5; 7 bases are shared with TRBD1. V trimming: 2 bases; J trimming: 3 bases; junction bases outside the gene matches: 4. The CDR3 is made up of 14 amino acids. CDR1 GTSNPN and CDR2 SVGIG come from the germline V gene (reference sequence). CDR3: CAWSSDRVNQPQHF. The CDR3 DNA reads as TGTGCCTGGAGTTCCGACAGGGTCAATCAGCCCCAGCATTTT.

This clonotype was found many times. The rearrangement links TRBV27 to TRBJ2-3; possible D gene TRBD1, 5 bases. The CDR3 length is 14 residues. Germline lookup yields CDR1 MNHEY and CDR2 SMNVEV (reference sequence). V was shortened by 2 bases and J by 4 bases, with 10 bases between the two germline ends. In DNA form, the CDR3 reads TGTGCCAGCAGTTTACGTCCCAGGGCAGATACGCAGTATTTT. This codes for CASSLRPRADTQYF.

This clonotype has a count of ten or more. This chain connects TRBV5-1 to TRBJ1-6; TRBD1 matches at 8 bases. V lost 0 bases, J lost 0 bases, and 8 bases stayed unmatched. CDR1 SGHRS and CDR2 YFSETQ come from the germline V gene. The CDR3 covers 19 residues. DNA for the CDR3: TGCGCCAGCAGCTTGGAGGACAGGGTGTCGAGCTCCTATAATTCACCCCTCCACTTT. Its protein is CASSLEDRVSSSYNSPLHF. Filled out from reference TRBV5-1 and TRBJ1-6, the complete variable domain reads KAGVTQTPRYLIKTRGQQVTLSCSPISGHRSVSWYQQTPGQGLQFLFEYFSETQRNKGNFPGRFSGRQFSNSRSEMNVSTLELGDSALYLCASSLEDRVSSSYNSPLHFGNGTRLTVT.

This clonotype was counted many times. The chain is built from TRBV6-2 or TRBV6-3 and TRBJ2-1; D perhaps matches TRBD2 (5 bases). The CDR3 length is 15 residues. Per the germline V gene, CDR1 is MNHEY and CDR2 is SVGEGT. The V end was cut by 6 bases, the J end by 0 bases, with 12 bases between. CDR3 amino acids: CASRFSAPSYNEQFF. The CDR3 coding sequence is TGTGCCAGCAGATTTAGCGCCCCCTCCTACAATGAGCAGTTCTTC.

The table lists this clonotype with many counts. This chain connects TRBV7-2 to TRBJ1-1; D not certain. This CDR3 has 14 amino acids. Germline loops: CDR1 SGHTA, CDR2 FQGNSA. Trimming took 2 bases from V and 6 from J, leaving 13 bases between them. CDR3 nucleotide sequence: TGTGCCAGCAGCTTAAGAAGGACGTACGCTGAAGCTTTCTTT. Protein product: CASSLRRTYAEAFF.

This chain joins TRBV29-1 and TRBJ2-7, with D perhaps given as TRBD1 or TRBD2 (5 bases each). There are 14 residues in the CDR3. Germline CDR1 and CDR2: SQVTM and ANQGSEA. The V and J ends lost 4 bases and 3 bases respectively, with 16 bases between them. CDR3 sequence: CSVAGTPGNYEQYF. DNA for the CDR3: TGCAGCGTTGCGGGGACGCCTGGGAACTACGAGCAGTACTTC.

This clonotype was counted at least ten times. V and J are TRBV11-1 and TRBJ2-1, with 11 bases that match TRBD2. J gave up 5 bases and V 3 bases, and 12 bases lay outside the gene matches. There are 18 residues in the CDR3. Germline loops: CDR1 SGHAT, CDR2 FQDESV (reference sequence). The CDR3 DNA reads as TGTGCCAGCAGCTTCGTAAAATTCTGGACTAGCGGGCACAATGAGCAGTTCTTC. It is translated as CASSFVKFWTSGHNEQFF. The variable domain in full, with the rest retrieved from reference TRBV11-1 and TRBJ2-1, is EAEVAQSPRYKITEKSQAVAFWCDPISGHATLYWYRQILGQGPELLVQFQDESVVDDSQLPKDRFSAERLKGVDSTLKIQPAELGDSAMYLCASSFVKFWTSGHNEQFFGPGTRLTVL.

The chain employs TRBV11-2 and TRBJ1-4; TRBD1 aligns across 7 bases. The V segment lost 1 base and the J segment 7 bases; nucleotides outside the gene matches: 6. The CDR3 has 15 amino acids. Germline V gene data show CDR1 as SGHAT and CDR2 as FQNNGV. CDR3 region: CASSLGSGGSEKLFF. CDR3 DNA: TGTGCCAGCAGCTTAGGGTCAGGGGGATCTGAAAAACTGTTTTTT.

This clonotype was seen repeatedly, ten times or more. The rearrangement links TRBV12-5 to TRBJ1-2, with D tentatively TRBD1 (5 bases). V was cut by 1 base and J by 6 bases, with 12 bases left in between. The V gene's germline CDR1 is LGHNT and CDR2 FRNRAP. The CDR3 runs 14 residues. CDR3 nucleotide sequence: TGTGCTAGTGGTTTGGGGAGACAGTTACATGGCTACACCTTC. The encoded protein is CASGLGRQLHGYTF.

This sequence joins TRBV28 and TRBJ2-2; TRBD2 might be the D (6 bases). The germline gives CDR1 MDHEN, CDR2 SYDVKM. This CDR3 spans 18 amino acids. With 6 bases removed from V and 1 base from J, the gap between germline ends came to 21 bases. CDR3 DNA: TGTGCCAGCAGCCTGGGAACTTCGGGACTCAGGAACACCGGGGAGCTGTTTTTT. It translates to CASSLGTSGLRNTGELFF.

Note on this clonotype: Given a much more abundant clone one base away, this may be a read error. V and J are TRBV7-6 and TRBJ2-7; 11 nucleotides align to TRBD2. CDR1 and CDR2 from the germline V gene are SGHVS and FNYEAQ. CDR3 size: 17 residues. Trimming cost V 2 bases and J 7 bases; bases outside gene matches: 13. The CDR3 is CASSLSRLAGGRNEQYF. The CDR3 nucleotides are TGTGCCAGCAGCTTATCTAGGCTAGCGGGGGGTCGAAATGAGCAGTACTTC.

The DNA for the CDR3 is TGTGCCAGCAACCCGGGAACCCAAGAGACCCAGTACTTC. Protein product: CASNPGTQETQYF. This sequence joins TRBV28 and TRBJ2-5, with D maybe TRBD2 (5 bases). CDR3 length: 13 residues. Trimming took 7 bases from V and 1 from J, leaving 10 bases between them. Looked up from germline, CDR1 is MDHEN and CDR2 is SYDVKM.